This T cell receptor (beta chain) was sequenced in a study of blood T cells in healthy people across ages. The study's findings and limits: With naive T cell percentage, TCR beta diversity showed a strong correlation.

The germline V gene has CDR1 LGHNA and CDR2 YNFKEQ. With 2 bases removed from V and 3 bases from J, the gap between germline ends came to 8 bases. The CDR3 totals 13 residues. It was with a sample-barcoded 5' primer and a J-beta primer mix that a second PCR of roughly 6 to 12 cycles was run. TCRdb reanalysed the 5' RACE reads using MiXCR and keeps one entry per CDR3 protein. This table has 950,000 to 1,200,000 distinct CDR3 sequences, roughly two fifths appearing once. This clonotype has just a few counts. Its antigen is still unknown. This clonotype was sampled from a man younger than 30 in good health. The sequenced material came from blood. This chain links TRBV4-2 with TRBJ2-7; D remains unclear. The CDR3 DNA reads as TGTGCCAGCAGCCAATCACCCGACTACGAGCAGTACTTC. Its protein product is CASSQSPDYEQYF.